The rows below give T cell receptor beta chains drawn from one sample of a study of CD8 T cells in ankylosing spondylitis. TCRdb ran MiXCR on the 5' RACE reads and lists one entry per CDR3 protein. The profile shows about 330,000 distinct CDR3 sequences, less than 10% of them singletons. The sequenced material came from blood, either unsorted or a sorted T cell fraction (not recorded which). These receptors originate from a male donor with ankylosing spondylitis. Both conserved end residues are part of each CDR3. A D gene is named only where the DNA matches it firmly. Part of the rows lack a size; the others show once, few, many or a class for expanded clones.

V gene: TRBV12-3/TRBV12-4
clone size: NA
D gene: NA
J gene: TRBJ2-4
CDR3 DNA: TGTGCCAGCAGTCCCCCGGGTTATCAAAACATTCAGTACTTC
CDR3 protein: CASSPPGYQNIQYF

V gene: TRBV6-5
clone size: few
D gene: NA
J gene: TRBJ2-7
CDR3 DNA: TGTACCAGCAGTTGGGGCGCCCTTGGGCCTGGGTCCTACGAGCAGTACTTC
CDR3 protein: CTSSWGALGPGSYEQYF

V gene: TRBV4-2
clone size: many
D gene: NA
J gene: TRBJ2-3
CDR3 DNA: TGTGCCAGCAGCCAAGGTTTTGGGCTAGAAACAGATACGCAGTATTTT
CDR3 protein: CASSQGFGLETDTQYF

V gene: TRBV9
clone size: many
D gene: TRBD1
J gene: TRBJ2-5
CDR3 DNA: TGTGCCAGCAGCGCAGGACAGGGTGGGACCCAGTACTTC
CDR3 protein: CASSAGQGGTQYF

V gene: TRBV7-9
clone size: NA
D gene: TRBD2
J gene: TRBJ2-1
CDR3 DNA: TGTGCCAGCAGCCCGACCACTAGCGGGAGGGCCAATGAGCAGTTCTTC
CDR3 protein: CASSPTTSGRANEQFF

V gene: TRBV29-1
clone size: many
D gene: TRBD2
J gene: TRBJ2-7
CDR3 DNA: TGCAGCGTTGAAGAAGTGACCCCTGGACTAGCGGGAGGGATTTACGAGCAGTACTTC
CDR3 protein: CSVEEVTPGLAGGIYEQYF

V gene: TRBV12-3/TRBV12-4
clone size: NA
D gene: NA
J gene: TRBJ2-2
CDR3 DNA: TGTGCCGGCAAAAGGGATCTAAACACCGGGGAGCTGTTTTTT
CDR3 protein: CAGKRDLNTGELFF

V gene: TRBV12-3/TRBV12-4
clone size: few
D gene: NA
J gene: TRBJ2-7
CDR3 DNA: TGTGCCAGCAGTTTACCTTCCGAGGCAGGTCTCGAGCAGTACTTC
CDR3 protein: CASSLPSEAGLEQYF

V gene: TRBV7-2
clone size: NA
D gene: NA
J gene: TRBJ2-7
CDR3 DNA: TGTGCCAGCAGCCCGGCGGCCATTTCCTACGAGCAGTACTTC
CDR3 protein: CASSPAAISYEQYF

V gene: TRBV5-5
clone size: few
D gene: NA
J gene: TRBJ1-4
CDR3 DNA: TGTGCCAGCAGCTTGGGACAGAGAAATGAAAAACTGTTTTTT
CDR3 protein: CASSLGQRNEKLFF

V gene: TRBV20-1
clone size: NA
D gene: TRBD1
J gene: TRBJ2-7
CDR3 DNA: TGCAGTGCTGCGGGACAGGGGGTGTACGAGCAGTACTTC
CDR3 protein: CSAAGQGVYEQYF

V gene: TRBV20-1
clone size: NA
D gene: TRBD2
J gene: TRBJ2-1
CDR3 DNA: TGCAGTGCTACGGACAGGACTAGCGGGAGGCACTCCTACAATGAGCAGTTCTTC
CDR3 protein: CSATDRTSGRHSYNEQFF

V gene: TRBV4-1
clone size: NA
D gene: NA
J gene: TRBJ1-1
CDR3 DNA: TGCGCCAGCAGAGACTCCCGACTCCGGGGTGAAGCTTTCTTT
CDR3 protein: CASRDSRLRGEAFF